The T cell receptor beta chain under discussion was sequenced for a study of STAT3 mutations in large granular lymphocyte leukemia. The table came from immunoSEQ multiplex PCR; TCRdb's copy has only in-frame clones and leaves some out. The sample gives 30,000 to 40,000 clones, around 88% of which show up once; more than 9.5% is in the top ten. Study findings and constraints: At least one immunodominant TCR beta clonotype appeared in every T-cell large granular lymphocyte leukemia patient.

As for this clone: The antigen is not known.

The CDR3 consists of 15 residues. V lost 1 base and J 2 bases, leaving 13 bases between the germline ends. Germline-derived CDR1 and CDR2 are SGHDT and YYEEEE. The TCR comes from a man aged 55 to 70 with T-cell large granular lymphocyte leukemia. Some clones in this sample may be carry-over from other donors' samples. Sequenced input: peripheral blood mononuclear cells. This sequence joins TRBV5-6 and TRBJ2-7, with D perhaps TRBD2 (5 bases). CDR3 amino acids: CASSLNAGAAYEQYF. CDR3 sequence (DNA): TGTGCCAGCAGCTTGAATGCGGGTGCGGCCTACGAGCAGTACTTC.